A selection of T cell receptor beta chains follows, all from one sample in a study of CD8 T cells in ankylosing spondylitis. A single record per CDR3 protein comes from TCRdb applying MiXCR to the 5' RACE reads. The sample yields 380,000 or so distinct CDR3 sequences, more than 20% seen once. Sequenced input: blood, either unsorted or a sorted T cell fraction (not recorded which). These receptors originate from a male donor with ankylosing spondylitis or in good health (not recorded which). Both conserved end residues are part of each CDR3. D genes are given only for firm matches. Size is stated for part of the rows, as once, few or many counts, or as a class when the clone is expanded.

cdr3_nt	cdr3_aa	v_call	j_call	d_call	clone_size
TGTGCCAGCAGTTACGCCTACAGGGAATTGGGAGAGACCCAGTACTTC	CASSYAYRELGETQYF	TRBV6-5	TRBJ2-5	NA	NA
TGTGCCACCGGACCCTACAATGAGCAGTTCTTC	CATGPYNEQFF	TRBV15	TRBJ2-1	NA	few
TGTGCCAGCAGCTTAAGGACAACCATCCCCCAAGAGACCCAGTACTTC	CASSLRTTIPQETQYF	TRBV7-9	TRBJ2-5	NA	NA
TGCAGTGCAACCGGGACTAGCAGCACAGATACGCAGTATTTT	CSATGTSSTDTQYF	TRBV20-1	TRBJ2-3	TRBD2	few
TGCAGCGTTGATGCAGGGGACTCCTACGAGCAGTACTTC	CSVDAGDSYEQYF	TRBV29-1	TRBJ2-7	NA	few
TGCAGCGTTGATTCGACGGATAGCTACGAGCAGTACTTC	CSVDSTDSYEQYF	TRBV29-1	TRBJ2-7	NA	NA
TGTGCCAGCAGCCAAGAAGGTGAGCTGCCGAACACTGAAGCTTTCTTT	CASSQEGELPNTEAFF	TRBV3-1	TRBJ1-1	NA	many
TGTGCCAGCAGTGAGGCTAACCCCTACGAGCAGTACTTC	CASSEANPYEQYF	TRBV25-1	TRBJ2-7	NA	many
TGTGCCAGCTCTGGGACCGGAAACACCATATATTTT	CASSGTGNTIYF	TRBV4-2	TRBJ1-3	NA	few
TGTGCCAGCAGTTTGGTTGGCGGCGGGGGGGCTCTCGAGCAGTACTTC	CASSLVGGGGALEQYF	TRBV7-8	TRBJ2-7	TRBD2	NA
TGTGCCAGCAGTTACCTAGGACTAGCGGGGGATGTCGACGAGCAGTACTTC	CASSYLGLAGDVDEQYF	TRBV6-5	TRBJ2-7	TRBD2	NA
TGTGCCAGCAGCGAGTATAGGCACGAGCAGTACTTC	CASSEYRHEQYF	TRBV21-1	TRBJ2-7	NA	NA
TGTGCCAGCAGCCCCTGGTGGGGAGACACCGGGGAGCTGTTTTTT	CASSPWWGDTGELFF	TRBV9	TRBJ2-2	NA	NA
TGCGCCAGCAGCCATCCCCAGACAGATACGCAGTATTTT	CASSHPQTDTQYF	TRBV4-1	TRBJ2-3	NA	NA
TGTGCCAGCAGTGAGCGGGGTGGGACTAGCGGAACCTACGAGCAGTACTTC	CASSERGGTSGTYEQYF	TRBV2	TRBJ2-7	TRBD2	NA
TGTGCCAGCAGTGAGGGCGGGGGGAACACAGATACGCAGTATTTT	CASSEGGGNTDTQYF	TRBV6-4	TRBJ2-3	TRBD2	NA
TGTGCCAGCAGGGGTCCCCTCTCCTACGAGCAGTACTTC	CASRGPLSYEQYF	TRBV6-1	TRBJ2-7	NA	NA
TGCGCCAGCAGCCCGGGACAGCTTGGCTACGAGCAGTACTTC	CASSPGQLGYEQYF	TRBV4-1	TRBJ2-7	TRBD1	few
TGTGCCAGTAGTATTCCGCCCGGGGATCGGGGGCCAGATACGCAGTATTTT	CASSIPPGDRGPDTQYF	TRBV19	TRBJ2-3	NA	NA
TGTGCCAGTGGGTGGACGGGTGAGCAGTTCTTC	CASGWTGEQFF	TRBV25-1	TRBJ2-1	NA	few
TGTGCCAGCAGCCCGGGGTACTCCTACAATGAGCAGTTCTTC	CASSPGYSYNEQFF	TRBV12-3/TRBV12-4	TRBJ2-1	NA	NA
TGTGCCAGTAGTGCCGCGTTCCCGGGACGTTTCTTCTTCTTT	CASSAAFPGRFFFF	TRBV19	TRBJ1-1	NA	NA
TGCGCCAGCAGCTTGGTGGTGACCTCGAACACCGGGGAGCTGTTTTTT	CASSLVVTSNTGELFF	TRBV5-1	TRBJ2-2	NA	few
TGTGCCAGCAGCCCGCGGACAGGGGGCGATGCTTACGAGCAGTACTTC	CASSPRTGGDAYEQYF	TRBV4-2	TRBJ2-7	TRBD1	NA
TGTGCCAGCAGCTCCTGGACTAGCGGGGACTCCTACGAGCAGTACTTC	CASSSWTSGDSYEQYF	TRBV7-6	TRBJ2-7	TRBD2	NA
TGTGCCAGCAGTTATGCGGGGTCCGGGGAGCTGTTTTTT	CASSYAGSGELFF	TRBV6-5	TRBJ2-2	NA	NA
TGTGCCATCAGTGAGGGGTTAATGGGGGCCAACGTCCTGACTTTC	CAISEGLMGANVLTF	TRBV10-3	TRBJ2-6	NA	few
TGTGCCAGCAGTTTAGAAGGGACAGGGGGTGAAGCTTTCTTT	CASSLEGTGGEAFF	TRBV12-3/TRBV12-4	TRBJ1-1	TRBD1	few
TGTGCCAGCAGTTGGGAGGGAGGGCCCTACGAGCAGTACTTC	CASSWEGGPYEQYF	TRBV6-5	TRBJ2-7	TRBD2	few
TGTGCCAGCAGCCCGTGGACAGAGACCTACGAGCAGTACTTC	CASSPWTETYEQYF	TRBV11-2	TRBJ2-7	NA	NA
TGCAGCGCTCATCAGGGGCTTAACACTGAAGCTTTCTTT	CSAHQGLNTEAFF	TRBV29-1	TRBJ1-1	NA	NA
TGCGCCAGCAGCGGAGGGACAGGGGGCGTCGAGCAGTACTTC	CASSGGTGGVEQYF	TRBV5-1	TRBJ2-7	TRBD1	few
TGCAGTGCTAGAAGGGCCTTACAAGAGACCCAGTACTTC	CSARRALQETQYF	TRBV20-1	TRBJ2-5	NA	NA
TGCAGTGCCCCGGGGGAGGGTTTCTACGAGCAGTACTTC	CSAPGEGFYEQYF	TRBV20-1	TRBJ2-7	TRBD2	few
TGCGCCAGCAGCTTTAGCGGGGGACCCTCCTACGAGCAGTACTTC	CASSFSGGPSYEQYF	TRBV5-1	TRBJ2-7	TRBD2	NA
TGTGCCAGCACCTTCCAGTTCTCTCACCTCCACTTT	CASTFQFSHLHF	TRBV7-9	TRBJ1-6	NA	NA
TGTGCCATCAGTGAAGGTAACACTGAAGCTTTCTTT	CAISEGNTEAFF	TRBV10-3	TRBJ1-1	NA	NA
TGTGCCAGCAGTGGTGGGGCCAACGTCCTGACTTTC	CASSGGANVLTF	TRBV12-3/TRBV12-4	TRBJ2-6	NA	NA
TGCGCCAGCAGCCAGGGGGTTGGGGCCAACGTCCTGACTTTC	CASSQGVGANVLTF	TRBV4-1	TRBJ2-6	NA	few
TGCAGCGTGGTTATGTGGAACAATGAGCAGTTCTTC	CSVVMWNNEQFF	TRBV29-1	TRBJ2-1	NA	NA
TGTGCCAGCAGAGACCCGGGACTAGCTGTAGATACGCAGTATTTT	CASRDPGLAVDTQYF	TRBV12-3/TRBV12-4	TRBJ2-3	TRBD2	few
TGTGCCAGCAGTGAGGGCTACACAGATACGCAGTATTTT	CASSEGYTDTQYF	TRBV6-1	TRBJ2-3	NA	NA
TGTGCCAGCAAACCTAACGGTGGGGGAGAACAACCGAACACTGAAGCTTTCTTT	CASKPNGGGEQPNTEAFF	TRBV6-1	TRBJ1-1	NA	NA
TGTGCCAGCAGCTCGGGGAGACGGTGGCCTAACTATGGCTACACCTTC	CASSSGRRWPNYGYTF	TRBV7-3	TRBJ1-2	NA	NA
TGCAGTGCCGAATCTAGCGGGGAGGATACGCAGTATTTT	CSAESSGEDTQYF	TRBV20-1	TRBJ2-3	TRBD2	few